The 24 T cell receptor beta chains presented below share a single source sample, sequenced in a study of blood T cells in healthy people across ages. For the second PCR, which ran for 7 to 11 cycles, a sample-barcoded 5' primer and a J-beta primer mix were used. TCRdb reprocessed the 5' RACE reads with MiXCR, giving one entry per CDR3 protein. The top ten clones hold about 2.1% of a sample with over 1.5 million distinct CDR3 sequences, around 48% of them seen once. The sequenced sample consisted of blood. The source of these receptors is a woman between 35 and 50 years old in good health.

The J gene is TRBJ2-1, the V gene TRBV7-9, with TRBD2 matching over 8 bases. The J segment lost 6 bases and the V segment lost 5 bases, leaving 9 bases of the junction unmatched. Looked up from germline, CDR1 is SEHNR and CDR2 is FQNEAQ (reference sequence). The CDR3 spans 15 residues. The CDR3 region has the DNA TGTGCCAGCAGCCCACTGGAGCGGGGGTTCAATGAGCAGTTCTTC. Protein: CASSPLERGFNEQFF. The entire variable domain, with the rest obtained from reference TRBV7-9 and TRBJ2-1, is as follows: DTGVSQNPRHKITKRGQNVTFRCDPISEHNRLYWYRQTLGQGPEFLTYFQNEAQLEKSRLLSDRFSAERPKGSFSTLEIQRTEQGDSAMYLCASSPLERGFNEQFFGPGTRLTVL.

V gene TRBV9 combines with J gene TRBJ1-2; the D is unclear. Trimming removed 0 bases from V and 8 bases from J, with 8 bases in between. The CDR3 covers 12 residues. Per germline, CDR1 SGDLS and CDR2 YYNGEE. The CDR3 loop is CASSVDQDGYTF. Written as DNA, the CDR3 is TGTGCCAGCAGCGTAGATCAAGACGGCTACACCTTC.

As for this clonotype: One junction end does not reproduce the germline sequence, and a read error may be involved. The rearrangement uses TRBV6-5 and TRBJ2-1; TRBD2 is a possible D gene (6 bases). This CDR3 has 16 amino acids. CDR1 MNHEY and CDR2 SVGAGI come from the germline V gene. Here the CDR3 reads CASRYSGLISYNEQFF. In DNA, the CDR3 is TGTGCCAGCAGGTACTCGGGACTCATCTCCTACAATGAGCAGTTCTTC.

The chain employs TRBV2 and TRBJ2-3; a possible D gene is TRBD2 (6 bases). V was trimmed by 7 bases and J by 2 bases, leaving 19 bases between them. From germline, CDR1 is SNHLY and CDR2 FYNNEI. CDR3 length equals 16 residues. The CDR3, as DNA: TGTGCCAGCATCCCCGGGCAGGGAGGTCACACAGATACGCAGTATTTT. It is translated as CASIPGQGGHTDTQYF.

This rearrangement joins TRBV4-2 to TRBJ2-3; the match to TRBD1 covers 10 bases. V trimming: 6 bases; J trimming: 0 bases; junction bases outside the gene matches: 9. CDR3 length equals 17 residues. From germline, CDR1 is LGHNA and CDR2 YNFKEQ. The CDR3 DNA reads TGTGCCAGCAGAGATCCGGGACAGGGGCCTAGCACAGATACGCAGTATTTT. Its translation: CASRDPGQGPSTDTQYF.

This clonotype was detected only a few times. V is TRBV5-1 and J is TRBJ2-7; D not resolved. The CDR3 is made up of 17 amino acids. The V end was cut by 4 bases, the J end by 0 bases, with 20 bases between. Looked up from germline, CDR1 is SGHRS and CDR2 is YFSETQ. The chain's CDR3 is CASSLRAVRPSSYEQYF. In nucleotides, the CDR3 is TGCGCCAGCAGCCTCCGGGCCGTAAGACCTAGCTCCTACGAGCAGTACTTC.

The V call is TRBV3-1, the J call TRBJ2-3; 9 nucleotides agree with TRBD1. In germline, CDR1 is LGHDT, CDR2 YNNKEL (reference sequence). J was trimmed by 4 bases and V by 0 bases; bases with no gene match: 14. This CDR3 contains 19 residues. CDR3 in amino acids: CASSQERRRMTGGPDTQYF. The CDR3 region has the DNA TGTGCCAGCAGCCAAGAACGGAGAAGGATGACAGGGGGGCCAGATACGCAGTATTTT.

The chain combines TRBV28 with TRBJ2-5, with 8 bases lining up with TRBD1. Looked up from germline, CDR1 is MDHEN and CDR2 is SYDVKM. J was trimmed by 0 bases and V by 4 bases; bases with no gene match: 10. The CDR3 contains 17 residues. CDR3: CASSSLPDRGDQETQYF. The DNA for the CDR3 is TGTGCCAGCAGTTCCCTCCCCGACAGGGGCGACCAAGAGACCCAGTACTTC.

The V and J genes are TRBV7-9 and TRBJ1-1, with TRBD1 matching 8 bases. Germline V gene data show CDR1 as SEHNR and CDR2 as FQNEAQ (reference sequence). The CDR3 sequence is 16 residues long. V was pared by 5 bases and J by 0 bases, with 8 bases of the junction left unmatched. The DNA of the CDR3 is TGTGCCAGCAGCCCGTTTCGGACAGGGTTGAACACTGAAGCTTTCTTT. Its protein product is CASSPFRTGLNTEAFF.

In this sample, this clonotype turned up a few times. The gene calls are TRBV20-1 and TRBJ1-5, with 9 nucleotides matching TRBD1. Germline V gene lookup returns CDR1 DFQATT and CDR2 SNEGSKA (reference sequence). The CDR3 contains 16 residues. V lost 6 bases to trimming and J lost 0 bases; unmatched junction nucleotides: 9. The chain's CDR3 is CSAFSQGARSNQPQHF. CDR3 nucleotides: TGCAGTGCATTCTCACAGGGGGCGCGTAGCAATCAGCCCCAGCATTTT.

The V call is TRBV6-5, the J call TRBJ2-1; 15 bases match TRBD2. V lost 4 bases, J lost 7 bases, and 11 bases stayed unmatched. Germline CDR1 reads MNHEY; CDR2 reads SVGAGI. This CDR3 spans 18 amino acids. Here the CDR3 reads CASSSGLAGGSYPNEQFF. In DNA form, the CDR3 reads TGTGCCAGCAGTTCGGGACTAGCGGGGGGAAGTTACCCTAATGAGCAGTTCTTC.

In its sample, this clonotype was seen a few times. This chain uses TRBV6-2 or TRBV6-3 with TRBJ2-1; D might be TRBD1 (5 bases). Germline V lookup: CDR1 MNHEY, CDR2 SVGEGT. This CDR3 is built from 14 residues. Trimming removed 4 bases from V and 5 bases from J, with 12 bases in between. In DNA, the CDR3 is TGTGCCAGCAGTTGCACCGGACACCACAATGAGCAGTTCTTC. The encoded protein is CASSCTGHHNEQFF.

This clonotype showed up just a few times. The chain combines TRBV4-1 with TRBJ2-7; 9 nucleotides line up with TRBD2. The DNA end favors TRBJ2-5, so the J call may be wrong. Germline lookup yields CDR1 MGHRA and CDR2 YSYEKL. This CDR3 is 15 amino acids long. The CDR3 reads CASSQDSSGVETQYF. DNA of the CDR3: TGCGCCAGCAGCCAAGACTCTAGCGGGGTAGAGACCCAGTACTTC.

This clonotype showed up just a few times. The gene calls are TRBV5-1 and TRBJ1-6, with 9 bases fitting TRBD1. With V trimmed by 3 bases and J by 9 bases, 10 bases remained unmatched. The germline CDR1 and CDR2 sequences are SGHRS and YFSETQ. There are 16 residues in the CDR3. The CDR3 spells CASSYNAGTGSSPLHF. DNA of the CDR3: TGCGCCAGCAGCTACAACGCCGGGACAGGGTCTTCACCCCTCCACTTT. The complete variable domain, with remaining parts taken from reference TRBV5-1 and TRBJ1-6, reads KAGVTQTPRYLIKTRGQQVTLSCSPISGHRSVSWYQQTPGQGLQFLFEYFSETQRNKGNFPGRFSGRQFSNSRSEMNVSTLELGDSALYLCASSYNAGTGSSPLHFGNGTRLTVT.

This clonotype was seen more than once but under ten times. V gene TRBV7-9 combines with J gene TRBJ2-7, with D perhaps given as TRBD1 or TRBD2 (5 bases each). CDR1 SEHNR and CDR2 FQNEAQ come from the germline V gene (reference sequence). The CDR3 is 12 amino acids. Trimming removed 5 bases at V and 6 bases at J, with 11 bases between. The CDR3 nucleotides are TGTGCCAGCAGCCAAGGGACCGTCGAGCAGTACTTC. Translated, it gives CASSQGTVEQYF. Full variable domain (outside the CDR3, taken from reference TRBV7-9 and TRBJ2-7): DTGVSQNPRHKITKRGQNVTFRCDPISEHNRLYWYRQTLGQGPEFLTYFQNEAQLEKSRLLSDRFSAERPKGSFSTLEIQRTEQGDSAMYLCASSQGTVEQYFGPGTRLTVT.

The chain carries TRBV29-1 and TRBJ2-5; 12 positions match TRBD1. Trimming removed 7 bases from V and 5 bases from J; junction bases left unmatched: 8. The length of the CDR3 is 14 residues. The V gene's germline CDR1 is SQVTM and CDR2 ANQGSEA. This CDR3 reads CSATGTGGRETQYF. The CDR3, as DNA: TGCAGCGCCACCGGGACAGGGGGCAGGGAGACCCAGTACTTC.

This clonotype has just a few counts. The rearrangement joins TRBV7-2 to TRBJ2-7, with D tentatively TRBD1 (5 bases). Germline V CDR1 and CDR2: SGHTA, FQGNSA. The CDR3 contains 15 residues. V was shortened by 5 bases and J by 5 bases, with 19 bases between the two germline ends. The CDR3, as DNA: TGTGCCAGCAGCCAAAATCAACTCCAGGGCAACGAGCAGTACTTC. This encodes CASSQNQLQGNEQYF.

The V and J genes are TRBV7-9 and TRBJ1-4; possible D gene TRBD1, 6 bases. Trimming removed 1 base from V and 15 bases from J, with 12 bases in between. The CDR3 sequence is 12 residues long. From germline, CDR1 is SEHNR and CDR2 FQNEAQ (reference sequence). CDR3: CASSLGGRGMFF. The DNA of the CDR3 is TGTGCCAGCAGCTTAGGCGGCAGGGGAATGTTTTTT. The full variable domain, rest sourced from reference TRBV7-9 and TRBJ1-4, is DTGVSQNPRHKITKRGQNVTFRCDPISEHNRLYWYRQTLGQGPEFLTYFQNEAQLEKSRLLSDRFSAERPKGSFSTLEIQRTEQGDSAMYLCASSLGGRGMFFGSGTQLSVL.

The chain combines TRBV7-2 with TRBJ2-5; D remains ambiguous. Germline V gene sequence: CDR1 SGHTA, CDR2 FQGNSA. Deletions cut 1 base from V and 11 bases from J, with 14 bases between. The CDR3 extends over 13 amino acids. Here the CDR3 DNA reads TGTGCCAGCAGCTTAGGACATAACAATGAGCAGTACTTC. Encoded protein: CASSLGHNNEQYF.

The CDR3 here is CASSSSGGEGTEQFF. The CDR3, as DNA: TGTGCCAGCTCATCAAGCGGGGGGGAAGGCACTGAGCAGTTCTTC. The chain carries TRBV18 and TRBJ2-1, with 10 positions matching TRBD2. The germline V gene encodes CDR1 KGHSH and CDR2 LQKENI. V lost 5 bases, J lost 9 bases, and 10 bases stayed unmatched. The CDR3 is made up of 15 amino acids.

The chain combines TRBV6-6 with TRBJ1-2; 10 bases match TRBD1. Trimming removed 0 bases from V and 8 bases from J; junction bases left unmatched: 9. The CDR3 consists of 16 residues. The germline CDR1 and CDR2 sequences are MNHNY and SVGAGI (reference sequence). CDR3 protein: CASSYSLWTGGRGYTF. The CDR3 DNA sequence: TGTGCCAGCAGTTACTCCCTATGGACAGGGGGAAGGGGCTACACCTTC.

This rearrangement joins TRBV2 to TRBJ2-4; TRBD2 aligns across 8 bases. V dropped 2 bases and J dropped 0; count of bases not matched to a gene: 3. Germline lookup yields CDR1 SNHLY and CDR2 FYNNEI. This CDR3 has 16 amino acids. The CDR3 DNA is TGTGCCAGCAGTGAACCGGGACTAGTAGCCAAAAACATTCAGTACTTC. This gives the protein CASSEPGLVAKNIQYF.

This clonotype has just one count. The chain is built from TRBV24-1 and TRBJ1-2; 7 positions agree with TRBD1. This CDR3 is built from 14 residues. V dropped 3 bases and J dropped 10; count of bases not matched to a gene: 10. From germline, CDR1 is KGHDR and CDR2 SFDVKD. The CDR3 region has the DNA TGTGCCACCAGTGATCCCAAGACAGGGTATCTCTACACCTTC. Its protein product is CATSDPKTGYLYTF.

This clonotype was counted many times. This chain links TRBV4-3 with TRBJ2-3; 10 bases map to TRBD2. The V and J ends lost 2 bases and 1 base, in that order; junction bases with no gene match: 0. CDR1 LGHNA and CDR2 YSLEER come from the germline V gene. This CDR3 region has 15 residues. CDR3 region: CASSQTSGGTDTQYF. For the CDR3, the DNA is TGCGCCAGCAGCCAAACTAGCGGGGGCACAGATACGCAGTATTTT.